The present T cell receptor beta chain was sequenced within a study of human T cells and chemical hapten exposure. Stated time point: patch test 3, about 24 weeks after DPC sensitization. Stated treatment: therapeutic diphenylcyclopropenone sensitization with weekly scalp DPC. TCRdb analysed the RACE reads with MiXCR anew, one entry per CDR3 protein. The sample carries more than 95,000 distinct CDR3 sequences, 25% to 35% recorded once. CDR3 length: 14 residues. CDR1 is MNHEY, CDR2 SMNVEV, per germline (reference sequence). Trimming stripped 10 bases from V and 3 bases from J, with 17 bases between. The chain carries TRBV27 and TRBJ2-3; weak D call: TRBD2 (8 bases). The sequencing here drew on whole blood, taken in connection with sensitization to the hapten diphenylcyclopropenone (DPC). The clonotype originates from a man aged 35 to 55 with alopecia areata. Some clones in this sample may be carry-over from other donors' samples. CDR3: CAIIGRGPTDTQYF. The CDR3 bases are TGTGCCATCATCGGGAGGGGGCCGACAGATACGCAGTATTTT.